A selection of T cell receptor beta chains follows, all from one sample in a study of PD-L1 blockade in urothelial cancer. Only in-frame clones appear in the TCRdb table, and some are missing; sequencing was by immunoSEQ multiplex PCR. The sample has under 25,000 clones, over 75% seen once. This specimen consisted of PBMCs, obtained around atezolizumab (anti-PD-L1) treatment. These receptors were obtained from a man aged 45-65 years with urothelial cancer. The CDR3 runs from the conserved cysteine through the conserved F or W. The D gene is left open where the match is weak. Only part of the rows carry a size: once, few, many, or a class if the clone is expanded.

CDR3nt | CDR3aa | v_gene | abundance | d_gene | j_gene
TGCGCCAGCAGCCACCCTTGGAGAGAAAATGAGCAGTTCTTC | CASSHPWRENEQFF | TRBV4-1 | - | - | TRBJ2-1
TGTGCCAGCAGTGAACGGCTAGCGGGGGGGCCGGGGGGTGAGCAGTTCTTC | CASSERLAGGPGGEQFF | TRBV2 | few | TRBD2 | TRBJ2-1
TGTGCCAGCAGCCCAAGCGGGAGGGCAGGTCCCGGGGAGCTGTTTTTT | CASSPSGRAGPGELFF | TRBV7-8 | - | TRBD2 | TRBJ2-2
TGTGCCAGCAGCCCGGACAGGGGCGTTTACACTGAAGCTTTCTTT | CASSPDRGVYTEAFF | TRBV7-9 | - | TRBD1 | TRBJ1-1
TGTGCCAGCAGTTATAGGACAGGGATAGAGACCCAGTACTTC | CASSYRTGIETQYF | TRBV6-5 | once | TRBD1 | TRBJ2-5
TGTGCCAGCAGCTTAAGAGGGGGACGGAGTGAAGCTTTCTTT | CASSLRGGRSEAFF | TRBV11-2 | - | - | TRBJ1-1
TGTGCCAGCAGTCTGGAGACAGGGCGATTAGAGACCCAGTACTTC | CASSLETGRLETQYF | TRBV27 | - | TRBD1 | TRBJ2-5
TGTGCCAGCAGCCCCCACAGGGGGCTGGGGGGAGGGAATGAGCAGTTCTTC | CASSPHRGLGGGNEQFF | TRBV11-2 | - | TRBD1 | TRBJ2-1
TGTGCCAGCAGCGCATACGGGGGAGCGGGAGGTATCACAGATACGCAGTATTTT | CASSAYGGAGGITDTQYF | TRBV7-9 | - | TRBD2 | TRBJ2-3
TGTGCCAGCAGGAGGACAGGGGGCAGTGAGACCCAGTACTTC | CASRRTGGSETQYF | TRBV9 | - | TRBD1 | TRBJ2-5
TGTGCCAGCAGCTTAAGGGGGGGGGTTAGCAATCAGCCCCAGCATTTT | CASSLRGGVSNQPQHF | TRBV7-8 | - | - | TRBJ1-5
TGCGCCAGCTCGGACAGATCTAGCACAGATACGCAGTATTTT | CASSDRSSTDTQYF | TRBV4-1 | - | - | TRBJ2-3
TGTGCCAGCTCCACGACTCCCGGGGTAGGTGGCTACACCTTC | CASSTTPGVGGYTF | TRBV18 | - | - | TRBJ1-2
TGTGCCAGCAGCATTTGGACAGGAAACTCTGGGGCCAACGTCCTGACTTTC | CASSIWTGNSGANVLTF | TRBV5-4 | - | TRBD1 | TRBJ2-6
TGTGCCAGCAGCCCCTTCCCACAGGGCTGGACCGGGGAGCTGTTTTTT | CASSPFPQGWTGELFF | TRBV7-9 | - | - | TRBJ2-2
TGTGCCAGCAGCTACTCCGCGACAGGGGGGGGAGAGACCCAGTACTTC | CASSYSATGGGETQYF | TRBV11-3 | - | TRBD1 | TRBJ2-5
TGCGCCAGCAGCCAAACGCGGGGACTAGCGGGAGTCACGAACACCGGGGAGCTGTTTTTT | CASSQTRGLAGVTNTGELFF | TRBV4-1 | once | TRBD2 | TRBJ2-2
TGTGCCTGTGTCAGAACTAGCGGTTACTACGAGCAGTACTTC | CACVRTSGYYEQYF | TRBV30 | - | TRBD2 | TRBJ2-7
TGTGCCAGCAGTGGCGCCGGGACAGGACAGCAGCCCCAGCATTTT | CASSGAGTGQQPQHF | TRBV6-1 | - | TRBD1 | TRBJ1-5
TGTGCCAGCACCAGGACAGGTGTTTACAATGAGCAGTTCTTC | CASTRTGVYNEQFF | TRBV7-9 | - | TRBD1 | TRBJ2-1
TGCGCCAGCAGCCGGGGGACAGACCCCTCCTACGAGCAGTACTTC | CASSRGTDPSYEQYF | TRBV5-1 | - | - | TRBJ2-7
TGTGCCAGCAGCCCTCCGACAGTGGTCTCTGGGGCTTTCTTT | CASSPPTVVSGAFF | TRBV5-8 | - | - | TRBJ1-1
TGTGCCAGCAGTGTCCCAGGGAACTATGGCTACACCTTC | CASSVPGNYGYTF | TRBV2 | - | - | TRBJ1-2
TGTGCCAGCACCTTTCCCGGGTCCTATAATTCACCCCTCCACTTT | CASTFPGSYNSPLHF | TRBV7-9 | - | - | TRBJ1-6
TGTGCCAGCAGTTTTAGCCAGGGGGTTTATACGCAGTATTTT | CASSFSQGVYTQYF | TRBV28 | - | TRBD1 | TRBJ2-3
TGTGCCAGCAGTTTCCGACAGGGCATGCAAGAGACCCAGTACTTC | CASSFRQGMQETQYF | TRBV6-6 | once | TRBD1 | TRBJ2-5
TGTGCCAGCAGCCCACGGACCTCAGGGGGGACCTCCTACGAGCAGTACTTC | CASSPRTSGGTSYEQYF | TRBV5-5 | - | - | TRBJ2-7
TGTGCCAGCAGCACCCTGGAGAGGAATAGCAATCAGCCCCAGCATTTT | CASSTLERNSNQPQHF | TRBV28 | medium-sized | - | TRBJ1-5
TGTGCCAGCAGCAGACAGGGCTTAAGGCAGTACTTC | CASSRQGLRQYF | TRBV2 | - | TRBD1 | TRBJ2-7
TGTGCCACCGTAGACAGGGCCACTGAAGCTTTCTTT | CATVDRATEAFF | TRBV6-5 | - | TRBD1 | TRBJ1-1
TGTGCCAGCAGCCCCATGGGGGGTACCGGAAACACCATATATTTT | CASSPMGGTGNTIYF | TRBV9 | - | - | TRBJ1-3
TGTGCCAGTAGTTCCAACAGGGTTACTGAAGCTTTCTTT | CASSSNRVTEAFF | TRBV19 | - | - | TRBJ1-1
TGTGCCAGCAGCTTAGCAGGAGCGGGAAACACCATATATTTT | CASSLAGAGNTIYF | TRBV7-9 | - | - | TRBJ1-3
TGTGCCAGCAGGGATCGACTAGCGGGAGCTAAGGAGCAGTACTTC | CASRDRLAGAKEQYF | TRBV2 | - | TRBD2 | TRBJ2-7
TGTGCCAGCTCACCCGGGACTAGCGGGAGGGGCACAGATACGCAGTATTTT | CASSPGTSGRGTDTQYF | TRBV18 | - | TRBD2 | TRBJ2-3
TGTGCCAGCAGCTCCAGAAAGACAGGGGGGCCAGATACGCAGTATTTT | CASSSRKTGGPDTQYF | TRBV7-8 | - | TRBD1 | TRBJ2-3
TGTGCCAGCAGCCCCCGGGGGGGAAATGAGCAGTTCTTC | CASSPRGGNEQFF | TRBV6-4 | - | TRBD2 | TRBJ2-1
TGTGCCAGCAGCTCCGACCGCGGGAAGTCCCAGCATTTT | CASSSDRGKSQHF | TRBV7-2 | - | - | TRBJ1-5
TGTGCCAGCAGTTCCTTGCTCGGGGTTGGCGACCAGCCCCAGCATTTT | CASSSLLGVGDQPQHF | TRBV27 | - | - | TRBJ1-5
TGTGCCAGCAGTCTGCGGGGGGATGGGGATGAGCAGTTCTTC | CASSLRGDGDEQFF | TRBV6-5 | - | TRBD2 | TRBJ2-1
TGTGCCAGCAGCTCGGATACAGGGAACACTGAAGCTTTCTTT | CASSSDTGNTEAFF | TRBV7-2 | - | - | TRBJ1-1
TGCGCCAGCAGGCCTGTCGTTAGAGACACAGATACGCAGTATTTT | CASRPVVRDTDTQYF | TRBV5-1 | - | - | TRBJ2-3
TGCGCCAGCAGCCCTCTAGACAGGGTGATGGACTCACCCCTCCACTTT | CASSPLDRVMDSPLHF | TRBV5-1 | - | TRBD1 | TRBJ1-6
TGTGCCAGCAGTGAAGCCGTCGGAGCTCAGCCCCAGCATTTT | CASSEAVGAQPQHF | TRBV6-1 | - | - | TRBJ1-5
TGTGCCAGCAGCTTAGGGGGACTAGCGGGATCCGAGCAGTACTTC | CASSLGGLAGSEQYF | TRBV13 | - | TRBD2 | TRBJ2-7
TGTGCCAGATCCGGGGGTTACTACACCGGGGAGCTGTTTTTT | CARSGGYYTGELFF | TRBV13 | - | - | TRBJ2-2
TGTGCCAGTAGTAGCCCTAGCGGGAGGGCCGGTTACAATGAGCAGTTCTTC | CASSSPSGRAGYNEQFF | TRBV19 | few | TRBD2 | TRBJ2-1
TGTGCCAGCAGTCCACAGGGGACCTACAATGAGCAGTTCTTC | CASSPQGTYNEQFF | TRBV27 | few | TRBD1 | TRBJ2-1
TGCGCCAGCAGTGAACAGGGTGGAAATAACAATGAGCAGTTCTTC | CASSEQGGNNNEQFF | TRBV5-1 | - | - | TRBJ2-1
TGTGCCAGTAGTAGCACAGTCCAAGAGACCCAGTACTTC | CASSSTVQETQYF | TRBV19 | - | - | TRBJ2-5
TGTGCCAGCAGTGAAGGCCAACAGGGCTCTGGGGCCAACGTCCTGACTTTC | CASSEGQQGSGANVLTF | TRBV25-1 | - | - | TRBJ2-6
TGTGCCAGCACCTTCCGGGACAGGAACACTGAAGCTTTCTTT | CASTFRDRNTEAFF | TRBV2 | few | TRBD1 | TRBJ1-1
TGCGCCAGCAGCAGAGGGGGCGGGGGGCCCACAGATACGCAGTATTTT | CASSRGGGGPTDTQYF | TRBV5-1 | - | - | TRBJ2-3
TGTGCCAGCAGTTTATTTAGCCCGGGAGGGATCAATGAGCAGTTCTTC | CASSLFSPGGINEQFF | TRBV27 | - | TRBD2 | TRBJ2-1
TGTGCTAGCAGATCGGAAGGGACAGGTAACTACGAGCAGTACTTC | CASRSEGTGNYEQYF | TRBV7-7 | once | TRBD1 | TRBJ2-7